These 8 T cell receptor beta chains were sequenced from one sample in a study of beta chain features in type 1 diabetes. Expressed TCRB transcripts were sequenced because the entire RNA isolate underwent reverse transcription. Some clones are missing from TCRdb's copy, which holds only in-frame ones; the method was immunoSEQ multiplex PCR. The sample lists about 650,000 clones; roughly 12% were seen once. Antigens of these TCRs are unknown. Study observations and caveats: Moderately but significantly shorter TCRB CDR3s were found in Type 1 diabetes patients in all four CD4+ subsets.

Sample: naive CD4+ T cells from blood. The source is a man aged 30 to 39 with type 1 diabetes.

The rearrangement joins TRBV13 to TRBJ1-1; D gene ambiguous. The CDR3 length is 12 residues. The ends were cut back, 5 bases at V and 7 bases at J, with 11 bases in the middle. Germline V gene data show CDR1 as PRHDT and CDR2 as FYEKMQ (reference sequence). The CDR3 DNA reads TGTGCCAGCAGCATAAGACGGGGTGAAGCTTTCTTT. Its translation is CASSIRRGEAFF.

This clone was observed a few times. CDR3 protein: CASSKTGTGANYGYTF. The DNA for the CDR3 is TGTGCCAGCAGTAAGACCGGGACAGGCGCTAACTATGGCTACACCTTC. This chain connects TRBV6-6 to TRBJ1-2, with 8 bases identical to TRBD1. The germline V gene encodes CDR1 MNHNY and CDR2 SVGAGI (reference sequence). There are 16 residues in the CDR3. V was pared by 5 bases and J by 0 bases, with 8 bases of the junction left unmatched.

The chain carries TRBV14 and TRBJ2-1, with D possibly TRBD2 on 5 matching bases. V was pared by 10 bases and J by 0 bases, with 16 bases between. The germline gives CDR1 SGHDN, CDR2 FVKESK. The CDR3 covers 15 residues. This chain's CDR3 is CATRAAGSSYNEQFF. CDR3 nucleotide sequence: TGTGCCACCCGGGCGGCGGGCAGCTCCTACAATGAGCAGTTCTTC. The full variable domain, rest sourced from reference TRBV14 and TRBJ2-1, is EAGVTQFPSHSVIEKGQTVTLRCDPISGHDNLYWYRRVMGKEIKFLLHFVKESKQDESGMPNNRFLAERTGGTYSTLKVQPAELEDSGVYFCATRAAGSSYNEQFFGPGTRLTVL.

In its sample, this clone was seen a few times. The chain employs TRBV9 and TRBJ2-3; D gene unclear. V lost 7 bases, J lost 8 bases, and 17 bases lay in between. Germline V lookup: CDR1 SGDLS, CDR2 YYNGEE. There are 13 residues in the CDR3. The CDR3 loop is CASGAQMSGTQYF. The CDR3 DNA reads TGTGCCAGCGGAGCCCAAATGAGTGGTACGCAGTATTTT.

This clone was picked up a small number of times. The sample contains more than one DNA sequence encoding this CDR3. The rearrangement joins TRBV5-1 to TRBJ1-1; D unresolved. The germline V gene has CDR1 SGHRS and CDR2 YFSETQ. Trimming stripped 2 bases from V and 1 base from J, with 6 bases between. The CDR3 sequence is 13 residues long. CDR3 DNA sequence: TGCGCCAGCAGCTTCACGGGGAACACTGAAGCTTTCTTT. Protein sequence: CASSFTGNTEAFF.

The chain couples TRBV7-2 to TRBJ1-1, with a possible D match to TRBD1 (5 bases). V was clipped by 5 bases and J by 0 bases, with 10 bases between them. This CDR3 contains 14 residues. Germline V gene sequence: CDR1 SGHTA, CDR2 FQGNSA. CDR3: CASSPTGMNTEAFF. In nucleotides, the CDR3 is TGTGCCAGCAGCCCCACAGGTATGAACACTGAAGCTTTCTTT.

This clone was observed a few times. This chain connects TRBV18 to TRBJ2-7; D gene ambiguous. This CDR3 spans 14 amino acids. Trimming took 0 bases from V and 2 from J, leaving 8 bases between them. CDR1 is KGHSH and CDR2 is LQKENI in the germline V gene. The CDR3 DNA sequence: TGTGCCAGCTCACCACCGAGCAGGCCCTACGAGCAGTACTTC. Translated, it gives CASSPPSRPYEQYF.

The rearrangement joins TRBV9 to TRBJ1-2; the D gene is possibly TRBD1 (6 bases). Trimming shortened V by 0 bases and J by 6 bases, and 24 bases separated the two germline ends. The CDR3 has 18 residues. Per germline, CDR1 SGDLS and CDR2 YYNGEE. The CDR3 DNA reads as TGTGCCAGCAGCGTAGGAGGACAGTTCGATAATGCCCGGAATGGCTACACCTTC. This sequence encodes CASSVGGQFDNARNGYTF.